Listed below are T cell receptor beta chains from one sample, sequenced in a study of technical replicates of blood from a few donors. Data came from immunoSEQ multiplex PCR; TCRdb stores just in-frame clones and leaves some out. The sample lists approximately 94,000 clones, roughly 95% occurring once. The material sequenced was T cells isolated from PBMCs. The receptors derive from a human donor in good health. Both conserved end residues are part of each CDR3. Each record gives: clone size, CDR3 length, V gene, J gene, CDR3 protein. Only part of the rows carry a size: once, few, many, or a class if the clone is expanded.

clone_size: .
cdr3_length: 14
v_call: TRBV19
j_call: TRBJ1-5
cdr3_aa: CASLGQGWWQPQHF

clone_size: .
cdr3_length: 12
v_call: TRBV7-8
j_call: TRBJ2-1
cdr3_aa: CASTLAGREQFF

clone_size: .
cdr3_length: 16
v_call: TRBV13
j_call: TRBJ2-7
cdr3_aa: CASSYRTSGDSYEQYF

clone_size: .
cdr3_length: 14
v_call: TRBV10-3
j_call: TRBJ2-5
cdr3_aa: CAIGATGGGETQYF

clone_size: .
cdr3_length: 13
v_call: TRBV11-3
j_call: TRBJ1-2
cdr3_aa: CASSLPGNYGYTF

clone_size: .
cdr3_length: 16
v_call: TRBV5-6
j_call: TRBJ1-2
cdr3_aa: CASSSIGTGEVLGYTF

clone_size: .
cdr3_length: 12
v_call: TRBV7-2
j_call: TRBJ2-5
cdr3_aa: CASSPIQGIKYF

clone_size: .
cdr3_length: 15
v_call: TRBV27
j_call: TRBJ2-1
cdr3_aa: CASSPRLGSYNEQFF

clone_size: .
cdr3_length: 15
v_call: TRBV6-5
j_call: TRBJ2-1
cdr3_aa: CASSYAAVSYNEQFF

clone_size: .
cdr3_length: 15
v_call: TRBV15
j_call: TRBJ2-5
cdr3_aa: CATSSYQQGKETQYF

clone_size: .
cdr3_length: 15
v_call: TRBV7-2
j_call: TRBJ1-1
cdr3_aa: CASSLVGGSNTEAFF

clone_size: .
cdr3_length: 14
v_call: TRBV10-2
j_call: TRBJ2-1
cdr3_aa: CASSGRFGTNEQFF

clone_size: .
cdr3_length: 14
v_call: TRBV5-6
j_call: TRBJ1-3
cdr3_aa: CASSLKPAGNTIYF

clone_size: .
cdr3_length: 14
v_call: TRBV7-3
j_call: TRBJ2-3
cdr3_aa: CASSYAQVGDTQYF

clone_size: .
cdr3_length: 14
v_call: TRBV13
j_call: TRBJ2-7
cdr3_aa: CASRQTGGPYEQYF

clone_size: .
cdr3_length: 18
v_call: TRBV7-8
j_call: TRBJ2-1
cdr3_aa: CASSLVPRDWVLFNEQFF

clone_size: .
cdr3_length: 12
v_call: TRBV29-1
j_call: TRBJ2-5
cdr3_aa: CSADRAQETQYF

clone_size: .
cdr3_length: 13
v_call: TRBV30
j_call: TRBJ2-1
cdr3_aa: CACRDRGLGEQFF

clone_size: .
cdr3_length: 14
v_call: TRBV10-3
j_call: TRBJ1-5
cdr3_aa: CAISVQASNQPQHF

clone_size: .
cdr3_length: 11
v_call: TRBV30
j_call: TRBJ1-2
cdr3_aa: CAWSVQGGYTF

clone_size: .
cdr3_length: 16
v_call: TRBV5-5
j_call: TRBJ2-2
cdr3_aa: CASSSLGEFKSGELFF

clone_size: .
cdr3_length: 14
v_call: TRBV13
j_call: TRBJ2-7
cdr3_aa: CASSWAESRYEQYF

clone_size: once
cdr3_length: 14
v_call: TRBV7-9
j_call: TRBJ2-7
cdr3_aa: CASSLRGPSYEQYF

clone_size: .
cdr3_length: 15
v_call: TRBV19
j_call: TRBJ2-1
cdr3_aa: CASSGKTSGSFEQFF

clone_size: .
cdr3_length: 15
v_call: TRBV4-1
j_call: TRBJ1-3
cdr3_aa: CASSQDPSYGNTIYF

clone_size: .
cdr3_length: 17
v_call: TRBV9
j_call: TRBJ1-2
cdr3_aa: CASSPILDGSYIYGYTF

clone_size: .
cdr3_length: 16
v_call: TRBV28
j_call: TRBJ2-5
cdr3_aa: CASSFADRGPKETQYF

clone_size: .
cdr3_length: 14
v_call: TRBV10-3
j_call: TRBJ2-1
cdr3_aa: CATSPGQDNNEQFF

clone_size: .
cdr3_length: 16
v_call: TRBV4-3
j_call: TRBJ2-2
cdr3_aa: CASSQRASGNTGELFF

clone_size: .
cdr3_length: 15
v_call: TRBV11-2
j_call: TRBJ1-5
cdr3_aa: CASSLGQGAYQPQHF

clone_size: .
cdr3_length: 13
v_call: TRBV14
j_call: TRBJ1-1
cdr3_aa: CASSQEQRTEAFF

clone_size: .
cdr3_length: 15
v_call: TRBV4-2
j_call: TRBJ2-1
cdr3_aa: CASSQGEREYNEQFF

clone_size: .
cdr3_length: 11
v_call: TRBV7-9
j_call: TRBJ2-7
cdr3_aa: CASSSGQGQYF

clone_size: .
cdr3_length: 14
v_call: TRBV10-3
j_call: TRBJ2-7
cdr3_aa: CATSRDINSYEQYF

clone_size: .
cdr3_length: 15
v_call: TRBV27
j_call: TRBJ1-4
cdr3_aa: CASSSNRGLGEKLFF

clone_size: .
cdr3_length: 11
v_call: TRBV30
j_call: TRBJ2-1
cdr3_aa: CASGREVEQFF

clone_size: .
cdr3_length: 16
v_call: TRBV9
j_call: TRBJ2-7
cdr3_aa: CASSLYAGTGIHEQYF

clone_size: .
cdr3_length: 13
v_call: TRBV19
j_call: TRBJ2-1
cdr3_aa: CASSKLAGDEQFF

clone_size: .
cdr3_length: 13
v_call: TRBV28
j_call: TRBJ2-3
cdr3_aa: CASSKGQLDTQYF